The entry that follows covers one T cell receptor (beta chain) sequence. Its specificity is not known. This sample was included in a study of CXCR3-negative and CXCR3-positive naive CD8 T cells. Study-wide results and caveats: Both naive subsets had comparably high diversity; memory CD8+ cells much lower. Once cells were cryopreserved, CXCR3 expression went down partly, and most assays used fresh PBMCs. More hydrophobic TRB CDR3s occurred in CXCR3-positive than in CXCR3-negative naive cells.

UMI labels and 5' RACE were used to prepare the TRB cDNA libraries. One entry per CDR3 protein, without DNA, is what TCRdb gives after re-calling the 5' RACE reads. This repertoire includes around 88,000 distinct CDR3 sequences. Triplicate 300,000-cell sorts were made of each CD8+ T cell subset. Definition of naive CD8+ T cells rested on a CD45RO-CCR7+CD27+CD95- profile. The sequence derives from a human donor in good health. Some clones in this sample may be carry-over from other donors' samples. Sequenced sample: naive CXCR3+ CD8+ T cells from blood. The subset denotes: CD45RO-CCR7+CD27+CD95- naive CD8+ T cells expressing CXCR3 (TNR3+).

CDR3 in amino acids: CASSLFWSERGRSYNEQFF. This chain connects TRBV5-1 to TRBJ2-1; the D gene TCRdb calls, TRBD2, cannot be checked with no DNA. Germline assignment: CDR1 SGHRS and CDR2 YFSETQ. CDR3 length equals 19 residues.